What follows are 24 T cell receptor beta chains derived from one specimen sequenced in a study of blood T cell repertoires in COVID-19. The table came from immunoSEQ multiplex PCR; TCRdb's copy has only in-frame clones and leaves some out. Here the sample spans 250,000 to 350,000 clones, approximately 91% being singletons. Material: peripheral blood. These receptors all come from an older woman with acute or convalescent COVID-19.

The chain recombines TRBV7-2 with TRBJ1-5; TRBD1 agrees at 7 bases. Germline V CDR1 and CDR2: SGHTA, FQGNSA. The V segment lost 5 bases and the J segment 0 bases; nucleotides outside the gene matches: 4. The CDR3 is made up of 15 amino acids. DNA of the CDR3: TGTGCCAGCAGCCCGGGGACAGTTAGCAATCAGCCCCAGCATTTT. This sequence encodes CASSPGTVSNQPQHF.

The chain employs TRBV18 and TRBJ2-5; 12 bases align to TRBD2. The CDR3 contains 15 residues. V lost 0 bases to trimming and J lost 6 bases; unmatched junction nucleotides: 2. Germline lookup yields CDR1 KGHSH and CDR2 LQKENI. This CDR3 reads CASSPPGLAGKTQYF. CDR3 DNA: TGTGCCAGCTCACCACCGGGACTAGCGGGCAAGACCCAGTACTTC.

This chain uses TRBV6-6 with TRBJ2-7; TRBD2 matches at 10 bases. This CDR3 spans 14 amino acids. Trimming removed 8 bases from V and 0 bases from J; junction bases left unmatched: 4. Germline CDR1 MNHNY, CDR2 SVGAGI (reference sequence). The DNA for the CDR3 is TGTGCCAGCTTAAGGACTAGCGGCTCCTACGAGCAGTACTTC. It encodes CASLRTSGSYEQYF.

This chain uses TRBV11-2 with TRBJ2-7; the match to TRBD1 covers 7 bases. J was trimmed by 3 bases and V by 4 bases; bases with no gene match: 6. The CDR3 contains 14 residues. Germline V gene lookup returns CDR1 SGHAT and CDR2 FQNNGV. CDR3 sequence: CASSSLQGHYEQYF. In DNA, the CDR3 is TGTGCCAGCAGCTCCTTACAGGGGCACTACGAGCAGTACTTC.

The chain couples TRBV11-2 to TRBJ1-5; D not certain. Germline lookup yields CDR1 SGHAT and CDR2 FQNNGV. The CDR3 spans 13 residues. The V gene lost 0 bases and the J gene lost 6 bases, with 6 bases spanning the gap. CDR3 loop: CASSLEGRQPQHF. CDR3 coding DNA: TGTGCCAGCAGCTTAGAGGGCCGTCAGCCCCAGCATTTT.

The V and J genes are TRBV2 and TRBJ1-5; TRBD1 matches at 7 bases. The germline V gene encodes CDR1 SNHLY and CDR2 FYNNEI. Trimming took 8 bases from V and 3 from J; bases not matched to a gene: 7. This CDR3 region has 14 residues. The CDR3 DNA reads as TGTGCCAGCGTAGCAGGGGGGTCCAATCAGCCCCAGCATTTT. Its protein is CASVAGGSNQPQHF.

This chain uses TRBV19 with TRBJ2-3; 11 nucleotides line up with TRBD1. Germline values: CDR1 LNHDA, CDR2 SQIVND (reference sequence). Trimming took 3 bases from V and 5 from J; bases not matched to a gene: 4. This CDR3 has 15 residues. CDR3 sequence (DNA): TGTGCCAGTAGTATCCGGACAGGGGGCAAAGATACGCAGTATTTT. It is translated as CASSIRTGGKDTQYF.

V gene TRBV19 combines with J gene TRBJ2-2; 8 bases align to TRBD1. The length of the CDR3 is 15 residues. The junction had 10 bases not matched to a gene; V was cut back by 10 bases and J by 3 bases. CDR1 and CDR2 (germline): LNHDA, SQIVND (reference sequence). The DNA for the CDR3 is TGTGCCACAGACAGGGGTATCCGAGACACCGGGGAGCTGTTTTTT. Residues: CATDRGIRDTGELFF.

The gene calls are TRBV9 and TRBJ2-1, with D tentatively TRBD2 (6 bases). V lost 0 bases, J lost 0 bases, and 13 bases lay in between. The germline CDR1 and CDR2 sequences are SGDLS and YYNGEE. CDR3 size: 17 residues. CDR3 bases: TGTGCCAGCAGCGTAGGGGGGGACCCGAGCTCCTACAATGAGCAGTTCTTC. Amino acid sequence: CASSVGGDPSSYNEQFF.

This chain links TRBV25-1 with TRBJ2-7; the D gene is possibly TRBD1 (5 bases). Germline V CDR1 and CDR2: MGHDK, SYGVNS. The CDR3 length is 12 residues. With 3 bases removed from V and 2 bases from J, the gap between germline ends came to 5 bases. CDR3 in amino acids: CASSDRAYEQYF. CDR3 bases: TGTGCCAGCAGTGACAGGGCCTACGAGCAGTACTTC.

This clone turned up a few times. The genes are TRBV2 and TRBJ2-2, with 11 positions matching TRBD2. Germline V CDR1 and CDR2: SNHLY, FYNNEI. The J segment lost 6 bases and the V segment lost 6 bases, leaving 3 bases of the junction unmatched. The CDR3 extends over 14 amino acids. CDR3 nucleotides: TGTGCCAGCAGGGGACTAGCGGACGCCGGGGAGCTGTTTTTT. Its protein product is CASRGLADAGELFF.

The chain uses TRBV12-3 or TRBV12-4 and TRBJ1-2; D gene unclear. This CDR3 comprises 13 residues. The ends were cut back, 2 bases at V and 3 bases at J, with 7 bases in the middle. The CDR3 region is CASSLLLYYGYTF. The CDR3 DNA follows: TGTGCCAGCAGTTTACTCCTATACTATGGCTACACCTTC.

This CDR3 reads CASSKQGGSSYNEQFF. In DNA form, the CDR3 reads TGCGCCAGCAGCAAACAGGGGGGGAGCTCCTACAATGAGCAGTTCTTC. This chain links TRBV4-3 with TRBJ2-1; D is perhaps TRBD1 (8 bases). Germline-derived CDR1 and CDR2 are LGHNA and YSLEER. V lost 5 bases and J lost 0, with 14 bases in between. There are 16 residues in the CDR3.

The genes are TRBV5-1 and TRBJ1-4; 7 bases line up with TRBD1. The germline CDR1 and CDR2 sequences are SGHRS and YFSETQ. The V gene end was trimmed by 4 bases and the J gene end by 6 bases; junction bases not matched to a gene: 12. This CDR3 comprises 16 residues. The CDR3 here is CASSRATGLIDEKLFF. The CDR3 bases are TGCGCCAGCAGCCGCGCGACAGGGCTGATAGATGAAAAACTGTTTTTT. Variable domain in full (rest from reference TRBV5-1 and TRBJ1-4): KAGVTQTPRYLIKTRGQQVTLSCSPISGHRSVSWYQQTPGQGLQFLFEYFSETQRNKGNFPGRFSGRQFSNSRSEMNVSTLELGDSALYLCASSRATGLIDEKLFFGSGTQLSVL.

The gene calls are TRBV27 and TRBJ1-4, with TRBD1 as a possible D gene (5 bases). The CDR3 spans 17 residues. The germline V and J ends were trimmed by 6 bases and 3 bases, with 20 bases remaining between them. In germline, CDR1 is MNHEY, CDR2 SMNVEV (reference sequence). In DNA form, the CDR3 reads TGTGCCAGCAGGGGGTCGGGGGGAAGCGCGGCTAATGAAAAACTGTTTTTT. It codes for CASRGSGGSAANEKLFF.

Only a few counts were recorded for this clone. The chain couples TRBV10-3 to TRBJ2-1, with 8 bases that match TRBD2. Germline values: CDR1 ENHRY, CDR2 SYGVKD. This CDR3 has 14 residues. With V trimmed by 9 bases and J by 5 bases, 9 bases remained unmatched. CDR3 DNA: TGTGCCATTCCTACGGGGGGGGAGAACAATGAGCAGTTCTTC. Its translation: CAIPTGGENNEQFF.

The chain joins TRBV5-6 to TRBJ2-2, with TRBD1 identical over 10 bases. The length of the CDR3 is 17 residues. Germline V gene lookup returns CDR1 SGHDT and CDR2 YYEEEE. The junction had 10 bases not matched to a gene; V was cut back by 4 bases and J by 4 bases. DNA for the CDR3: TGTGCCAGCAGCCTTCCCGACAGGGGGCGCGTCACCGGGGAGCTGTTTTTT. Translation: CASSLPDRGRVTGELFF.

V usage is TRBV6-5 and J usage is TRBJ1-2, with no clear D. V shed 5 bases and J shed 1 base, with 11 bases lying between them. Germline lookup yields CDR1 MNHEY and CDR2 SVGAGI. The CDR3 consists of 14 residues. This CDR3 is CASSRVGGNYGYTF. In DNA, the CDR3 is TGTGCCAGCAGTCGGGTAGGCGGTAACTATGGCTACACCTTC.

This clone came up once. This chain joins TRBV29-1 and TRBJ2-7; tentatively, D is TRBD2 (6 bases). The CDR3 runs to 13 residues. The V end was cut by 0 bases, the J end by 4 bases, with 10 bases between. Germline V gene lookup returns CDR1 SQVTM and CDR2 ANQGSEA. The CDR3 bases are TGCAGCGTTGAAGAAGCGGGCCTTTACGAGCAGTACTTC. Its translation is CSVEEAGLYEQYF.

The genes are TRBV19 and TRBJ2-1; the match to TRBD1 covers 9 bases. Looked up from germline, CDR1 is LNHDA and CDR2 is SQIVND (reference sequence). CDR3 length: 14 residues. Losses at the gene ends were 6 bases for V and 6 bases for J; bases not matched to a gene: 6. The CDR3: CASRRTGVVNEQFF. The CDR3 nucleotides read TGTGCCAGTAGGAGGACAGGGGTGGTCAATGAGCAGTTCTTC. The full variable domain, its missing parts supplied by reference TRBV19 and TRBJ2-1, is DGGITQSPKYLFRKEGQNVTLSCEQNLNHDAMYWYRQDPGQGLRLIYYSQIVNDFQKGDIAEGYSVSREKKESFPLTVTSAQKNPTAFYLCASRRTGVVNEQFFGPGTRLTVL.

CDR3 sequence: CASSPRAPGEKLFF. DNA of the CDR3: TGTGCCAGCTCACCACGGGCTCCGGGGGAAAAACTGTTTTTT. The J gene is TRBJ1-4, the V gene TRBV18, with D hard to call. The germline V and J ends were trimmed by 1 base and 8 bases, with 11 bases remaining between them. The CDR3 has 14 residues. Germline CDR1 KGHSH, CDR2 LQKENI.

DNA of the CDR3: TGTGCCAGCAGTCGTATTATTACAGGGTTGGCTGAAGCTTTCTTT. Amino acid sequence: CASSRIITGLAEAFF. The chain recombines TRBV6-5 with TRBJ1-1; D may be TRBD1 (6 bases). Trimming pared 5 bases from V and 6 bases from J, leaving 19 bases between. The germline V gene has CDR1 MNHEY and CDR2 SVGAGI. The CDR3 is 15 amino acids.

V and J are TRBV6-4 and TRBJ2-2, with TRBD1 identical over 7 bases. This CDR3 has 15 residues. Germline CDR1 is MRHNA and CDR2 is SNTAGT. Germline trimming cut 7 bases from V and 6 bases from J; bases unmatched to any gene: 11. CDR3 sequence: CASTRDRVIAGELFF. The CDR3 DNA sequence: TGTGCCAGCACGCGAGACAGGGTTATCGCCGGGGAGCTGTTTTTT.

This clone was recorded only once. The gene calls are TRBV24-1 and TRBJ2-5; maybe TRBD1 (6 bases). This CDR3 is 13 amino acids long. Looked up from germline, CDR1 is KGHDR and CDR2 is SFDVKD. V was cut by 3 bases and J by 4 bases, with 8 bases left in between. The CDR3 region has the DNA TGTGCCACCAGTGATCTAGGGGGAGAGACCCAGTACTTC. As protein: CATSDLGGETQYF.